Listed below are T cell receptor beta chains from one sample, sequenced in a study of tumor-infiltrating lymphocytes in oesophageal squamous cell carcinoma. TCRdb redid the calling of the PCR reads with MiXCR, one entry per CDR3 protein. Among nearly 20,000 distinct CDR3 sequences listed, around two fifths were seen once. Sequenced: blood. These receptors came from a male donor with esophageal squamous cell carcinoma. Both conserved end residues are part of each CDR3. D genes are given only for firm matches. Clone size appears in some rows only: once, few, many, or a class for an expanded clone.

D	size	V	J	CDR3	DNA
TRBD1	NA	TRBV20-1	TRBJ2-7	CSASPGQGFWGPTSPYEQYF	TGCAGTGCTAGTCCGGGACAGGGATTTTGGGGACCGACCTCTCCCTACGAGCAGTACTTC
TRBD2	NA	TRBV7-6	TRBJ2-5	CASSRVPGGQETQYF	TGTGCCAGCAGCCGAGTTCCGGGGGGGCAAGAGACCCAGTACTTC
NA	NA	TRBV9	TRBJ1-2	CASSGKAVAPNYGYTF	TGTGCCAGCAGCGGAAAGGCCGTGGCCCCAAACTATGGCTACACCTTC
NA	NA	TRBV11-2	TRBJ2-3	CASSLEARGTDTQYF	TGTGCCAGCAGCTTAGAAGCAAGGGGCACAGATACGCAGTATTTT
NA	NA	TRBV5-1	TRBJ1-1	CASSSGTPNTEAFF	TGCGCCAGCAGCTCCGGGACACCTAACACTGAAGCTTTCTTT
TRBD2	many	TRBV6-1	TRBJ2-5	CASSRTTSGRGETQYF	TGTGCCAGCAGTCGGACGACTAGCGGGAGGGGGGAGACCCAGTACTTC
TRBD1	NA	TRBV3-1	TRBJ1-4	CASSQGKRQGEKLFF	TGTGCCAGCAGCCAAGGGAAGAGACAGGGGGAAAAACTGTTTTTT
NA	NA	TRBV7-3	TRBJ2-5	CASSLSHSTETQYF	TGTGCCAGCAGCTTATCCCACTCGACTGAGACCCAGTACTTC
NA	NA	TRBV7-9	TRBJ2-1	CASSLAFDEQFF	TGTGCCAGCAGCTTAGCGTTCGATGAGCAGTTCTTC
NA	NA	TRBV7-3	TRBJ2-5	CASSLRGHGETQYF	TGTGCCAGCAGCTTAAGAGGGCATGGGGAGACCCAGTACTTC
NA	few	TRBV29-1	TRBJ2-7	CSVEAGEGYEQYF	TGCAGCGTTGAAGCGGGAGAGGGCTACGAGCAGTACTTC
NA	NA	TRBV28	TRBJ2-5	CASSGGGGQIQETQYF	TGTGCCAGCAGTGGGGGCGGGGGACAGATACAAGAGACCCAGTACTTC
TRBD2	NA	TRBV7-9	TRBJ2-7	CASSDYGTSGSHEQYF	TGTGCCAGCAGCGATTACGGGACTAGCGGGAGCCACGAGCAGTACTTC
NA	NA	TRBV6-5	TRBJ2-7	CASRYGGAGPSYEQYF	TGTGCCAGCAGGTACGGTGGAGCGGGCCCCTCCTACGAGCAGTACTTC
NA	NA	TRBV6-6	TRBJ2-5	CASTSGYIETQYF	TGTGCCAGCACTTCCGGGTACATAGAGACCCAGTACTTC
NA	once	TRBV6-6	TRBJ2-3	CASRLRSTDSQYF	TGTGCCAGCAGACTGAGGAGCACAGATTCGCAGTATTTT
TRBD2	NA	TRBV12-3/TRBV12-4	TRBJ2-5	CASSFSGGPQETQYF	TGTGCCAGCAGTTTCAGCGGGGGCCCCCAAGAGACCCAGTACTTC
TRBD2	few	TRBV3-1	TRBJ2-1	CASSHLSRGSTTGLAGGYNEQFF	TGTGCCAGCAGCCACCTAAGCAGAGGCTCCACAACGGGACTAGCGGGAGGATACAATGAGCAGTTCTTC